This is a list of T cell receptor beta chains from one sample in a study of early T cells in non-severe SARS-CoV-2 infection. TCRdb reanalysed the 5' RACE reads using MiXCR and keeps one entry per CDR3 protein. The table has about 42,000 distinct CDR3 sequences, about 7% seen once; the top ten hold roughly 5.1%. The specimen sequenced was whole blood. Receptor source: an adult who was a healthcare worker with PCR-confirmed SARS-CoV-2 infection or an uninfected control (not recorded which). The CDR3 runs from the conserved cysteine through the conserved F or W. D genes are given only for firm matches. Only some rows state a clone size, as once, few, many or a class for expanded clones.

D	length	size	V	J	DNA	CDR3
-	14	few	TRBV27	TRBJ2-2	TGTGCCAGCAGTTGGGACGTAAACACCGGGGAGCTGTTTTTT	CASSWDVNTGELFF
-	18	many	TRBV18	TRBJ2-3	TGTGCCAGCTCACCACTTGCGGCGGCGGGGACTAGCACAGATACGCAGTATTTT	CASSPLAAAGTSTDTQYF
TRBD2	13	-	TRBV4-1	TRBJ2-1	TGCGCCAGCAGCCAAGATCCCGAGCGGGGTCTGTTCTTC	CASSQDPERGLFF
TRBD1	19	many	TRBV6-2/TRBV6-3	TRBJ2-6	TGTGCCAGCAGTTACTCTACCGGGACAGGGTTGTCTGGGGCCAACGTCCTGACTTTC	CASSYSTGTGLSGANVLTF
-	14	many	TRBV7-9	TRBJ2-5	TGTGCCAGCACCGAGATAATGGAACAAGAGACCCAGTACTTC	CASTEIMEQETQYF
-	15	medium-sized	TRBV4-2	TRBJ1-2	TGTGCCAGCAGCCAAGACAGCGCCAAAAACTATGGCTACACCTTC	CASSQDSAKNYGYTF
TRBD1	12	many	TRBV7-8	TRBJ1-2	TGTGCCAGCAGCAAGACAGGGGATGGCTACACCTTC	CASSKTGDGYTF
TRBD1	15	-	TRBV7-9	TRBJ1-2	TGTGCCAGCAGCCGCGCCGGTGGGACAGGGAATGGCTACACCTTC	CASSRAGGTGNGYTF
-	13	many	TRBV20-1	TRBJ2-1	TGCAGTGCGGTTCAGGGCCCCTACAATGAGCAGTTCTTC	CSAVQGPYNEQFF
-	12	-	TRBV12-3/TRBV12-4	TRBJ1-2	TGTGCCAGCTATTCCCAGGGCTATGGCTACACCTTC	CASYSQGYGYTF
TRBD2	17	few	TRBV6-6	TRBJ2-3	TGTGCCAGCAGTACCTCCCGCTTGCGGGGGGCCGCAGATACGCAGTATTTT	CASSTSRLRGAADTQYF
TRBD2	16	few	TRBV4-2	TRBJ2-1	TGTGCCAGCTCGCGGGACTATTTCGTCGGGAAGAATGAGCAGTTCTTC	CASSRDYFVGKNEQFF
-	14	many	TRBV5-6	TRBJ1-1	TGTGCCAGCAGCTTCGACAGAGTGAACACTGAAGCTTTCTTT	CASSFDRVNTEAFF
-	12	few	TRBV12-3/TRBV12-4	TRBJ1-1	TGTGCCAGCAGTTTTTCTTCCACTGAAGCTTTCTTT	CASSFSSTEAFF
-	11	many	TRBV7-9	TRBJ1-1	TGTGCCAGCAGGTCGGGGCTTGAAGCTTTCTTT	CASRSGLEAFF
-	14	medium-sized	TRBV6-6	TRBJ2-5	TGTGCCAGCAGTCGAGACGGATCACAAGAGACCCAGTACTTC	CASSRDGSQETQYF
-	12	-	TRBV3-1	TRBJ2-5	TGTGCCAGCAGCTCATTAGGGGAGACCCAGTACTTC	CASSSLGETQYF
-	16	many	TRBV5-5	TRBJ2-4	TGTGCCAGCAGCTTGGTTGGGGTCGGAGCCAAAAACATTCAGTACTTC	CASSLVGVGAKNIQYF
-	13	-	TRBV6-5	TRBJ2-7	TGTGCCAGCAGTTACAGCAGGTACGACGAGCAGTACTTC	CASSYSRYDEQYF
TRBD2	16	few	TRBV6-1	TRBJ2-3	TGTGCCAGCCGAGGCCCTCAGCGGGGGGGCGCAGATACGCAGTATTTT	CASRGPQRGGADTQYF
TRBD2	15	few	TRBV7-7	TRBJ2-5	TGTGCCAGCAGCTCCGGACTAGCTAGGGTGGAGACCCAGTACTTC	CASSSGLARVETQYF
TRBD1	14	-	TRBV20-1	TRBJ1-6	TGCAGTGCTAGTACGGGACAGCATAATTCACCCCTCCACTTT	CSASTGQHNSPLHF
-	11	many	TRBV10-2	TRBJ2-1	TGCGCCAGCAATCGTTACAATGAGCAGTTCTTC	CASNRYNEQFF
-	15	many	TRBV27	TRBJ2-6	TGTGCCAGCAAAACAGGGATTTCTGGGGCCAACGTCCTGACTTTC	CASKTGISGANVLTF
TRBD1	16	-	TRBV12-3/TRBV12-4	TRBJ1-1	TGTGCCAGCAGTTTTCTAGGGGGCAGGGGGGTTCTTGGCGCTTTCTTT	CASSFLGGRGVLGAFF
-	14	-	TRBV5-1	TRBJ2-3	TGCGCCAGCAGCTTTCTGGGGGCCGGAGATACGCAGTATTTT	CASSFLGAGDTQYF
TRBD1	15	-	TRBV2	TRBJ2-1	TGTGCCAGCGGCAAACAGGGGATCTCCTACAATGAGCAGTTCTTC	CASGKQGISYNEQFF
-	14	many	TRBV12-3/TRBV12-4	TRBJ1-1	TGTGCCAGCAGCAGACCTGGGAAAAACACTGAAGCTTTCTTT	CASSRPGKNTEAFF
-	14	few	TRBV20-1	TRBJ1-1	TGCAGTGCTAGAGATTTGGGGGCGAACACTGAAGCTTTCTTT	CSARDLGANTEAFF
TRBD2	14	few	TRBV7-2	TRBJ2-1	TGTGCCAGCAGCTTGCGGGGGGGGCAGGATGAGCAGTTCTTC	CASSLRGGQDEQFF
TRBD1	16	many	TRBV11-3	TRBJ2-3	TGTGCCAGCAGCTTCGGCGGGACAGGGTTAGCAGATACGCAGTATTTT	CASSFGGTGLADTQYF
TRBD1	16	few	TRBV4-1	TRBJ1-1	TGCGCCAGCAGTCCAGGGGGCGCGACGCTGAACACTGAAGCTTTCTTT	CASSPGGATLNTEAFF
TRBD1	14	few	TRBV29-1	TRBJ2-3	TGCAGCGTCGTAAGACAGGGTAGCACAGATACGCAGTATTTT	CSVVRQGSTDTQYF
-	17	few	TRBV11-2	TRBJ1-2	TGTGCCAGCAGCTTAGATCCCCAGGGCCTAGGGCGCTATGGCTACACCTTC	CASSLDPQGLGRYGYTF
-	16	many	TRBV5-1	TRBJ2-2	TGCGCCAGCAGCCCGCGGGGCCAAGCGAACACCGGGGAGCTGTTTTTT	CASSPRGQANTGELFF
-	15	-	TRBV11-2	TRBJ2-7	TGTGCCAGCAGCTTAGGTCCAGGGATAATCTACGAGCAGTACTTC	CASSLGPGIIYEQYF
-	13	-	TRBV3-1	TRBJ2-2	TGTGCCAGCAGCTTTGGCATCACCGGGGAGCTGTTTTTT	CASSFGITGELFF
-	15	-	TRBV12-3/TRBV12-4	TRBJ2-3	TGTGCCAGCAGTTTCTTGCGCCAGAGCACAGATACGCAGTATTTT	CASSFLRQSTDTQYF
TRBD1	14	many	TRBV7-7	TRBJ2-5	TGTGCCAGCAGCCAGCGGACAGGTCAAGAGACCCAGTACTTC	CASSQRTGQETQYF
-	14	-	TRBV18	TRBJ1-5	TGTGCCAGCTCACCGGGTAATGGCAATCAGCCCCAGCATTTT	CASSPGNGNQPQHF
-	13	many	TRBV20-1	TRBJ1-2	TGCAGTGCCCTTCTGAGGGACGGCTATGGCTACACCTTC	CSALLRDGYGYTF
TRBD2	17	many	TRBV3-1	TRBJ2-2	TGTGCCAGCAGCCCCCGGACTAGCGGGGAAAACACCGGGGAGCTGTTTTTT	CASSPRTSGENTGELFF
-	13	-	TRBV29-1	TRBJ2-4	TGCAGCGTAACTTTTCGGTCCAAAAACATTCAGTACTTC	CSVTFRSKNIQYF
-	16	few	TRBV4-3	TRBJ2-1	TGCGCCAGCAGCCAAGATTGGGGGGCCTCCTACAATGAGCAGTTCTTC	CASSQDWGASYNEQFF
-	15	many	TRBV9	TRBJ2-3	TGTGCCAGCAGCGCACTACTTTCTAGCACAGATACGCAGTATTTT	CASSALLSSTDTQYF
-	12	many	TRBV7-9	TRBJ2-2	TGTGCCAGCAGCTTATACACCGGGGAGCTGTTTTTT	CASSLYTGELFF
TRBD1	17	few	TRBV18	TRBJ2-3	TGTGCCAGCTCACCGACAATAACCGGGACAGGAGGAGATACGCAGTATTTT	CASSPTITGTGGDTQYF
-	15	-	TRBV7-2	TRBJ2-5	TGTGCCAGCCGGGGACCTAATGGGTACCAAGAGACCCAGTACTTC	CASRGPNGYQETQYF
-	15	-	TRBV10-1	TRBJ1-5	TGCGCCAGCAGTGAGTCAGGGGGATTCGATCAGCCCCAGCATTTT	CASSESGGFDQPQHF
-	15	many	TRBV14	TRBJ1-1	TGTGCCAGCAGCCAAGATCTTCCGGGCGGTCCTGAAGCTTTCTTT	CASSQDLPGGPEAFF
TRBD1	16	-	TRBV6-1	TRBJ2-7	TGTGCCAGCAGTGAACCTGACAGGGTAGAAGCGTACGAGCAGTACTTC	CASSEPDRVEAYEQYF
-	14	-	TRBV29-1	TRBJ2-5	TGCAGCGTTGACACTACAGGGCTTCAAGAGACCCAGTACTTC	CSVDTTGLQETQYF